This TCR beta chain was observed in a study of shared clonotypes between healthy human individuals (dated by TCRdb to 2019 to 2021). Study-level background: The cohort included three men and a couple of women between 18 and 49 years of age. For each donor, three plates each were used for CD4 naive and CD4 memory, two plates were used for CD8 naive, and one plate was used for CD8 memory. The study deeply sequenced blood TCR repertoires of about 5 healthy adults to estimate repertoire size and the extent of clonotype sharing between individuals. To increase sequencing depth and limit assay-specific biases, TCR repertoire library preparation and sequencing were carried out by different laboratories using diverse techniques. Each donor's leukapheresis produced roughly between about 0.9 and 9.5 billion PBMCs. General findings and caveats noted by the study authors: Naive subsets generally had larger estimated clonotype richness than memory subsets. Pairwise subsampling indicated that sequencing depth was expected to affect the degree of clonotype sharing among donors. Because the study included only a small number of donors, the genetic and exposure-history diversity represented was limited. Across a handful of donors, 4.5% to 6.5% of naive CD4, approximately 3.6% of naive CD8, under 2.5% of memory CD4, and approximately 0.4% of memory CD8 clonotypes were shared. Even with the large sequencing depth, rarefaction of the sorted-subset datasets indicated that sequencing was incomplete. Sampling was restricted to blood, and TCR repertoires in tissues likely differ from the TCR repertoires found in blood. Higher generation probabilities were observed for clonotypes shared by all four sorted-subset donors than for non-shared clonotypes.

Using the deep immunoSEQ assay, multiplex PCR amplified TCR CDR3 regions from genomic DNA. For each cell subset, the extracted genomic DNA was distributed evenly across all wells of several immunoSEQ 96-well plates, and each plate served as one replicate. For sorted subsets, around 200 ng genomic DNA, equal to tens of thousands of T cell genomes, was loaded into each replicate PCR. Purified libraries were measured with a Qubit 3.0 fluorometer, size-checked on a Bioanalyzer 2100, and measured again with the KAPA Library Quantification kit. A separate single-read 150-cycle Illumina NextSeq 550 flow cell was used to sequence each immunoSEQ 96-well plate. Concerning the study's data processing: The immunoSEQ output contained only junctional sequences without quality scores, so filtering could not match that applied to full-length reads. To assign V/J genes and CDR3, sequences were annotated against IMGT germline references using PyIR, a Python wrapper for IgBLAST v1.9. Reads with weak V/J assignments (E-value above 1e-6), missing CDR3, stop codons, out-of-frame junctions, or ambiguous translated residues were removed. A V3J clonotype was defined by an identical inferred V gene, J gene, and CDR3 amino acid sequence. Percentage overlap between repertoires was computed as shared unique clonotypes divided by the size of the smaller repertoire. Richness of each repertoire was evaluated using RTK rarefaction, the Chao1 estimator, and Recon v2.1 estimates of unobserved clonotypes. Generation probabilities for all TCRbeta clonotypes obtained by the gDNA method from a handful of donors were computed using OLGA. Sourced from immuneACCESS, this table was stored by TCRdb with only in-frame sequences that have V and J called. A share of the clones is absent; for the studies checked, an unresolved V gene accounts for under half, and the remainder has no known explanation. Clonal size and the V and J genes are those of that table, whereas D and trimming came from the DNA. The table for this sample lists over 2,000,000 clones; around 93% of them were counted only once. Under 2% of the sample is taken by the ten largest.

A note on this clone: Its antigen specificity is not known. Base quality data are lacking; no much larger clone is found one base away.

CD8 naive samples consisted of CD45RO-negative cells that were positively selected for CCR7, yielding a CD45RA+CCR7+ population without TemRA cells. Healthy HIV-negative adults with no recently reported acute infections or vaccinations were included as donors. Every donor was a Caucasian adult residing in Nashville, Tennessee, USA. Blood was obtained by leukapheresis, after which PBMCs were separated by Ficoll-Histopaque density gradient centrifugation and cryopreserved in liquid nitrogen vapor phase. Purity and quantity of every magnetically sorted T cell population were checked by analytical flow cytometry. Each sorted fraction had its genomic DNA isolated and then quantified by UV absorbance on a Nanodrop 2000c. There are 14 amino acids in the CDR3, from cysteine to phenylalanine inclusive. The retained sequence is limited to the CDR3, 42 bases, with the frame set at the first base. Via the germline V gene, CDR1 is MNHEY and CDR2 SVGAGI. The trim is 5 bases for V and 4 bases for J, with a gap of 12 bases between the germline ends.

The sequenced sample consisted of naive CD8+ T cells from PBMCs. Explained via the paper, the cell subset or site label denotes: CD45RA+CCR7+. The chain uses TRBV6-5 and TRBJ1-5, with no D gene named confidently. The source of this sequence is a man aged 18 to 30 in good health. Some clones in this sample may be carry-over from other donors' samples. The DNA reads TGTGCCAGCAGTCCACTACTCAGTAATCAGCCCCAGCATTTT. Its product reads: CASSPLLSNQPQHF.